This T cell receptor beta chain was identified in a study of T cells in Graves' hyperthyroidism and ophthalmopathy (dated by TCRdb to the late 2010s). At the level of the whole study: To identify distinguishing TCR V-J signatures, a discovery cohort of 90 to 100 patients was used, comprising some 45 with Graves' ophthalmopathy and roughly 60 with stable Graves' hyperthyroidism. Thyroid tissue and blood T-cell repertoires from six Graves' hyperthyroidism patients were also compared in the study. After sampling, hyperthyroidism patients received methimazole starting at 30 mg daily, and ophthalmopathy patients received high-dose intravenous methylprednisolone. According to the paper, TCR Vbeta CDR3 sequencing was carried out on over 130 peripheral blood samples, which came from 40 to 45 ophthalmopathy, fewer than 80 hyperthyroidism and some 17 progressor patients. Prospective prediction of ophthalmopathy was tested in an independent validation cohort consisting of 18 to 20 hyperthyroidism patients and 15 to 17 patients who later progressed to ophthalmopathy. The 100 or so discovery patients were randomly divided into training and test sets at a 7:3 ratio.

Stable Graves' hyperthyroidism was defined as the absence of progression to ophthalmopathy over 18 months of follow-up. Hyperthyroidism patients were newly diagnosed, with disease duration under 2 months, and aged 18 to 65 years. Any patient with an uncontrolled infection, another autoimmune disease, pregnancy or lactation was excluded. Diagnoses were established on the basis of clinical symptoms, serum thyroxine and TRAb, thyroid ultrasound, and orbital computed tomography. Trizol reagent was used to extract total RNA, and RNA quality was then checked on an Agilent 2100 Bioanalyzer. Sequences SGHNT (CDR1) and YYREEE (CDR2) are obtained from the germline V gene (reference sequence). The CDR3 has 16 amino acids, counting the end cysteine and phenylalanine. Left in the record is the CDR3 DNA by itself, 48 bases read in frame from the first base. V is pared back by 1 base and J by 11 bases, with 19 bases lying between the germline termini.

Study-wide findings and limitations: A 13 V-J signature model separated ophthalmopathy from stable hyperthyroidism, with about 90% sensitivity and just under 84% specificity in cross-validation and 80%/75% in testing. Blood samples also contained most of the expanded thyroid clonotypes (frequency above 0.001), which suggests that blood repertoires may reflect thyroid immune responses. In validation, progression to ophthalmopathy was predicted by the model with around 70% sensitivity and just over 72% specificity, a median of approximately 6.5 months before onset. Sample size was not statistically predetermined, and blinding of investigators to group allocation was not performed.

TCR beta CDR3 regions were amplified from RNA transcripts. The TCR CDR3 was subjected to a first round of RT-PCR using the HTBI primer set and the Qiagen OneStep RT-PCR kit. A second multiplex PCR round built the libraries, followed by size selection and purification. Libraries were sequenced paired-end with 100 bp reads on an Illumina HiSeq2000. Per the authors' processing: SOAPnuke was used to process the raw data, removing reads that contained adapters or uncalled bases, had a mean Phred below 15, or lacked an exact match to the constant primer or identifier. High-quality paired reads were merged using COPE v1.2.5, and each unique nucleotide sequence was defined as a clonotype. Clonotypes were aligned to IMGT TRBV, TRBD and TRBJ reference segments using MiTCR v1.1. The analysis was restricted to V-J combinations with a frequency above 0.0001, which together covered over 99% of the repertoires. The TCS score was defined as the ratio of F50 (clonal expansion) to E x V (chaos), calculated using BLOSUM62-based TCRdist between CDR3 peptides within each V-J. Welch's t-statistics and random forest reduced several hundred V-J features to 13, which were used in a naive Bayes classifier (R e1071). Thyroid-blood repertoire similarity was quantified with the Morisita-Horn index. Clones were called with MiXCR by TCRdb after fastp trimmed the public reads at Q25, and only in-frame beta chains were retained. Each CDR3 protein gets just one entry, which takes the most common genes and DNA from the rows behind it. The V and J calls were not made by the authors but by TCRdb's processing. This sample has 40,000 to 55,000 distinct CDR3 sequences in its table, and 49% of those were observed once. In total, the top ten clones hold roughly a third of the sample.

Regarding this clonotype: Which antigen it targets is not known. No clone much larger than this one lies a single base away; base qualities are absent.

The origin of this receptor is a woman aged 50 to 65 with Graves' hyperthyroidism. The sequence joins TRBV5-4 to TRBJ2-6, with TRBD2 perhaps the D gene, on 6 matching bases. Material for sequencing was peripheral blood or thyroid tissue (not recorded which). The CDR3: CASSLSLGRGTYVLTF. The sequenced DNA is TGTGCCAGCAGCTTGTCCCTTGGGCGGGGAACCTACGTCCTGACTTTC.